The next 27 T cell receptor beta chains were all read from a single sample in a study of response to subunit inactivated influenza vaccine. MiXCR was run by TCRdb on the RT-PCR reads, yielding one entry per CDR3 protein. The sample contains roughly 790,000 distinct CDR3 sequences, about 20% of which appear only once. The sample in question was PBMCs from blood, obtained more than 4 days after vaccination. The receptor source for this set is a man aged 45-65 years who received an inactivated influenza vaccine.

This clonotype was counted only a few times. The rearrangement joins TRBV27 to TRBJ1-5, with TRBD1 matching over 7 bases. In germline, CDR1 is MNHEY, CDR2 SMNVEV (reference sequence). Trimming cost V 6 bases and J 4 bases; bases outside gene matches: 6. CDR3 length: 14 amino acids. The CDR3 sequence: CASSQGGANQPQHF. CDR3 sequence (DNA): TGTGCCAGCAGCCAGGGGGGGGCGAATCAGCCCCAGCATTTT.

The J gene is TRBJ1-2, the V gene TRBV6-1; unclear D gene. V lost 6 bases and J lost 0, with 8 bases in between. Germline V lookup: CDR1 MNHNS, CDR2 SASEGT. The CDR3 spans 13 residues. The CDR3 DNA sequence: TGTGCCAGCAGGTCGGCGGCTAACTATGGCTACACCTTC. It yields the protein CASRSAANYGYTF.

The chain is built from TRBV7-2 and TRBJ2-1, with 9 bases lining up with TRBD2. CDR1 and CDR2 from the germline V gene are SGHTA and FQGNSA. The CDR3 runs to 16 residues. The ends lost 3 bases at V and 5 bases at J; junction bases unmatched: 8. The CDR3: CASSLTGTSSNNEQFF. As DNA, the CDR3 is TGTGCCAGCAGCTTGACCGGGACTAGCAGCAACAATGAGCAGTTCTTC.

This clonotype was seen more than once but under ten times. This chain joins TRBV24-1 and TRBJ2-5; the match to TRBD1 covers 7 bases. The germline V gene encodes CDR1 KGHDR and CDR2 SFDVKD. The CDR3 is 17 amino acids. Unmatched junction bases numbered 15, after V lost 4 bases and J lost 5 bases. DNA for the CDR3: TGTGCCACCAGTGACCGTAGTGGACGACAGGGACGGGAGACCCAGTACTTC. It is translated as CATSDRSGRQGRETQYF.

This clonotype came up a few times. The V gene is TRBV12-3 or TRBV12-4, the J gene TRBJ1-2, with no clear D. Trimming stripped 3 bases from V and 4 bases from J, with 9 bases between. There are 13 residues in the CDR3. Written as DNA, the CDR3 is TGTGCCAGCAGTTTGCGAGGGATCTATGGCTACACCTTC. This translates into CASSLRGIYGYTF.

This clonotype was detected only once. This sequence joins TRBV5-1 and TRBJ2-1, with TRBD1 matching over 10 bases. This CDR3 comprises 19 residues. J was trimmed by 0 bases and V by 3 bases; bases with no gene match: 12. Germline V gives CDR1 SGHRS, CDR2 YFSETQ. The CDR3 region is CASSYYRTGGSSSYNEQFF. For the CDR3, the DNA is TGCGCCAGCAGCTACTATAGGACAGGGGGTTCCAGCTCCTACAATGAGCAGTTCTTC. Based on the CDR3 plus reference TRBV5-1 and TRBJ2-1, the full variable domain is KAGVTQTPRYLIKTRGQQVTLSCSPISGHRSVSWYQQTPGQGLQFLFEYFSETQRNKGNFPGRFSGRQFSNSRSEMNVSTLELGDSALYLCASSYYRTGGSSSYNEQFFGPGTRLTVL.

This chain links TRBV4-3 with TRBJ2-2; D possibly corresponds to TRBD1 (6 bases). This CDR3 is 17 amino acids long. The V gene lost 3 bases and the J gene lost 1 base, with 15 bases spanning the gap. Germline CDR1 reads LGHNA; CDR2 reads YSLEER. The CDR3 protein is CASSQKTGHQNTGELFF. The CDR3 bases are TGCGCCAGCAGCCAGAAGACGGGACATCAGAACACCGGGGAGCTGTTTTTT.

This clonotype has more than one count but fewer than ten. The chain recombines TRBV29-1 with TRBJ2-7; a possible D gene is TRBD1 (6 bases). There are 12 residues in the CDR3. V gave up 6 bases and J gave up 2 bases, with 11 bases separating them. Germline CDR1 is SQVTM and CDR2 is ANQGSEA. This CDR3 is CSVQGSPYEQYF. Written as DNA, the CDR3 is TGCAGCGTACAGGGTTCGCCCTACGAGCAGTACTTC.

This clonotype was found many times. This chain connects TRBV12-3 or TRBV12-4 to TRBJ1-5; D is ambiguous. This CDR3 is 14 amino acids long. Trimming took off 5 bases at V and 4 bases at J, with 12 bases between the two ends. The CDR3 DNA follows: TGTGCCAGCAGTAGGTACAGCGCTAATCAGCCCCAGCATTTT. This gives the protein CASSRYSANQPQHF.

The V call is TRBV6-1, the J call TRBJ2-5; D is ambiguous. This CDR3 region has 17 residues. The germline V gene encodes CDR1 MNHNS and CDR2 SASEGT. Trimming stripped 4 bases from V and 6 bases from J, with 24 bases between. CDR3 region: CASSAGWIGLSYQTQYF. The CDR3 nucleotides read TGTGCCAGCAGTGCCGGTTGGATAGGATTATCCTACCAGACCCAGTACTTC.

This clonotype was seen many times. The V call is TRBV5-1, the J call TRBJ1-2, with 7 bases fitting TRBD1. Germline trimming cut 0 bases from V and 6 bases from J; bases unmatched to any gene: 2. Germline-derived CDR1 and CDR2 are SGHRS and YFSETQ. This CDR3 region has 13 residues. The CDR3 loop is CASSLEQGNGYTF. CDR3 DNA: TGCGCCAGCAGCTTGGAACAGGGGAATGGCTACACCTTC.

The genes are TRBV10-3 and TRBJ1-2, with a possible D match to TRBD1 (6 bases). This CDR3 has 18 amino acids. V lost 0 bases and J 5 bases, leaving 22 bases between the germline ends. CDR1 is ENHRY and CDR2 is SYGVKD in the germline V gene. The CDR3 nucleotides read TGTGCCATCAGTGAGTCGGGGGCCGGCCAGTGGGAACGATATGGCTACACCTTC. This gives the protein CAISESGAGQWERYGYTF.

The rearrangement uses TRBV12-3 or TRBV12-4 and TRBJ2-1; 7 bases map to TRBD1. V dropped 7 bases and J dropped 2; count of bases not matched to a gene: 5. The CDR3 has 14 amino acids. The CDR3 region is CASTSGTAYNEQFF. The DNA of the CDR3 is TGTGCCAGCACCTCCGGGACAGCCTACAATGAGCAGTTCTTC.

The DNA of the CDR3 is TGTGCCACCAGCATCGGGACTCCATCAGATACGCAGTATTTT. It yields the protein CATSIGTPSDTQYF. V is TRBV15 and J is TRBJ2-3, with a weak D call TRBD2 (6 bases). CDR1 is LNHNV, CDR2 YYDKDF, per germline (reference sequence). There are 14 residues in the CDR3. Deletions cut 4 bases from V and 4 bases from J, with 12 bases between.

The CDR3 bases are TGTGCCAGCAGCTCCACACGCCGGGCCTTGGGCACCTACGAGCAGTACTTC. This sequence encodes CASSSTRRALGTYEQYF. The rearrangement uses TRBV7-9 and TRBJ2-7; no definite D call. The CDR3 contains 17 residues. Trimming took 4 bases from V and 2 from J, leaving 21 bases between them. Germline CDR1 SEHNR, CDR2 FQNEAQ (reference sequence).

This clonotype was found a few times. The V and J genes are TRBV10-3 and TRBJ2-2, with TRBD2 matching 10 bases. The germline V gene encodes CDR1 ENHRY and CDR2 SYGVKD. The CDR3 spans 14 residues. V lost 11 bases and J lost 7; bases outside the gene matches: 10. CDR3 region: CASMGTSVSGELFF. In nucleotides, the CDR3 is TGTGCCTCCATGGGGACTAGCGTAAGCGGGGAGCTGTTTTTT.

This clonotype has more than one count but fewer than ten. The J gene is TRBJ2-7, the V gene TRBV7-9; TRBD1 might be the D (5 bases). From germline, CDR1 is SEHNR and CDR2 FQNEAQ (reference sequence). The V end lost 5 bases, the J end lost 4 bases, and 9 bases lay between the germline ends. The CDR3 has 12 amino acids. The CDR3 DNA is TGTGCCAGCAGCATCCGACAGTACGAGCAGTACTTC. Translated, it gives CASSIRQYEQYF.

This clonotype appeared many times. The rearrangement joins TRBV7-2 to TRBJ2-1; the D call may be TRBD1 or TRBD2 (5 bases each). Per the germline V gene, CDR1 is SGHTA and CDR2 is FQGNSA. The CDR3 sequence is 14 residues long. Trimming shortened V by 5 bases and J by 6 bases, and 14 bases separated the two germline ends. CDR3 protein: CASSLPKGSNEQFF. The CDR3 DNA reads as TGTGCCAGCAGCCTTCCTAAGGGGAGCAATGAGCAGTTCTTC. Using reference TRBV7-2 and TRBJ2-1 for the parts outside the CDR3, the full variable domain is GAGVSQSPSNKVTEKGKDVELRCDPISGHTALYWYRQSLGQGLEFLIYFQGNSAPDKSGLPSDRFSAERTGGSVSTLTIQRTQQEDSAVYLCASSLPKGSNEQFFGPGTRLTVL.

V usage is TRBV28 and J usage is TRBJ2-1, with a weak D call TRBD2 (6 bases). Germline assignment: CDR1 MDHEN and CDR2 SYDVKM. Trimming stripped 7 bases from V and 3 bases from J, with 13 bases between. The CDR3 is 14 amino acids. The CDR3, as DNA: TGTGCCAGCAACCTTGGGGGGATCTACAATGAGCAGTTCTTC. Its protein product is CASNLGGIYNEQFF.

The rearrangement joins TRBV6-2 or TRBV6-3 to TRBJ2-1, with TRBD1 matching over 7 bases. V shed 5 bases and J 8 bases; nucleotides not matched to a gene: 9. The germline CDR1 and CDR2 sequences are MNHEY and SVGEGT. CDR3 length: 14 amino acids. The CDR3, as DNA: TGTGCCAGCAGTGGACAGGTAGGGTTCGATGAGCAGTTCTTC. This encodes CASSGQVGFDEQFF.

This chain joins TRBV11-3 and TRBJ2-2, with a weak D call TRBD2 (6 bases). Per germline, CDR1 SGHNT and CDR2 YENEEA. The V gene lost 5 bases and the J gene lost 3 bases, with 10 bases spanning the gap. The CDR3 spans 14 residues. The CDR3 bases are TGTGCCAGCAGCCGGGGGTCGGACACCGGGGAGCTGTTTTTT. This gives the protein CASSRGSDTGELFF.

The CDR3 DNA reads TGTGCCAGCAGAAGATCTCAGGGCAACACCGGGGAGCTGTTTTTT. Protein sequence: CASRRSQGNTGELFF. The chain employs TRBV11-1 and TRBJ2-2; weak D call: TRBD1 (5 bases). Germline assignment: CDR1 SGHAT and CDR2 FQDESV (reference sequence). Trimming removed 6 bases from V and 2 bases from J, with 13 bases in between. The CDR3 runs to 15 residues.

This clonotype was found a few times. This chain joins TRBV20-1 and TRBJ2-3; 10 bases match TRBD1. The CDR3 extends over 15 amino acids. CDR1 and CDR2 from the germline V gene are DFQATT and SNEGSKA (reference sequence). V shed 5 bases, J shed 0 bases, and the junction held 5 bases outside the gene matches. The CDR3 DNA reads TGCAGTGCTTCCTTGGACAGGGGGAGCACAGATACGCAGTATTTT. Its translation: CSASLDRGSTDTQYF.

This clonotype was seen a few times. The chain is built from TRBV6-1 and TRBJ2-2; TRBD2 agrees at 8 bases. Germline CDR1 MNHNS, CDR2 SASEGT. This CDR3 is built from 16 residues. Losses at the gene ends were 4 bases for V and 1 base for J; bases not matched to a gene: 5. The CDR3 nucleotides read TGTGCCAGCAGTGGGTACGGGGGGGTGAACACCGGGGAGCTGTTTTTT. This encodes CASSGYGGVNTGELFF.

The gene calls are TRBV6-1 and TRBJ1-6; TRBD1 matches at 9 bases. Germline CDR1 MNHNS, CDR2 SASEGT. The CDR3 length is 14 residues. J lost 6 bases, V lost 9 bases, and 6 bases had no gene match. CDR3 residues: CASSGTGLNSPLHF. CDR3 sequence (DNA): TGTGCCAGTTCCGGGACAGGGCTTAATTCACCCCTCCACTTT.

This chain uses TRBV12-3 or TRBV12-4 with TRBJ2-1, with D possibly being TRBD2 (7 bases). Trimming cost V 6 bases and J 0 bases, with 15 bases left between them. The CDR3 is made up of 16 amino acids. DNA of the CDR3: TGTGCCAGCAGGAGGGGGGCGGGGGCCTCCTACAATGAGCAGTTCTTC. The encoded protein is CASRRGAGASYNEQFF.

The chain couples TRBV9 to TRBJ1-4; D may be TRBD1 (6 bases). The CDR3 is 14 residues long. CDR1 and CDR2 (germline): SGDLS, YYNGEE. V gave up 4 bases and J gave up 6 bases, with 13 bases separating them. The CDR3 here is CASSRGTKDEKLFF. The DNA of the CDR3 is TGTGCCAGCAGCCGCGGGACAAAGGATGAAAAACTGTTTTTT.